This TCR beta chain was sequenced for a study of blood T cell repertoires in COVID-19. About the study: From the United States, Italy and Spain came samples of acute and convalescent COVID-19. PBMCs, B-cell-depleted T cells, or T cells provided the cDNA or gDNA that made up the material.

The germline CDR1 and CDR2 sequences are LNHDA and SQIVND (reference sequence). The CDR3 sequence is 16 residues long. Trimming left V 4 bases short and J 10 bases short, with 23 bases between. As handled by the study authors: Using reference gene primer amplification, nucleated cell counts were estimated. TCRdb keeps only in-frame clones here, not all; method: immunoSEQ multiplex PCR. V and J calls and clone size are copied from that table; D and trimming were computed from the DNA. The sample lists around 100,000 clones, 80% to 90% occurring once. This receptor was taken from a woman older than 75 with acute or convalescent COVID-19. The chain couples TRBV19 to TRBJ1-5, with a possible D match to TRBD1 (6 bases). The sequenced sample was peripheral blood. The CDR3 DNA is TGTGCCAGTAGTACCGCAGGGGCGCCAACAATCACCCCCCAGCATTTT. Its translation: CASSTAGAPTITPQHF.